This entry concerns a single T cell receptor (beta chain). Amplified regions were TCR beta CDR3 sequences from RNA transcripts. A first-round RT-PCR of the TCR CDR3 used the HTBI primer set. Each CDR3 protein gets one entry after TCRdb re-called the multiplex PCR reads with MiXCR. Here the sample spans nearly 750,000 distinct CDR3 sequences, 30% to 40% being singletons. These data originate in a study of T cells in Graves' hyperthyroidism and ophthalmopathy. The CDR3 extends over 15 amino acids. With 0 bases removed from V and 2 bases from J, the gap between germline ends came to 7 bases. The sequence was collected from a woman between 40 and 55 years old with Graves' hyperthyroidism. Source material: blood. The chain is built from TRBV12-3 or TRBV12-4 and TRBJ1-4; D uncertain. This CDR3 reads CASSLARVTNEKLFF. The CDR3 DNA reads TGTGCCAGCAGTTTAGCCCGGGTGACTAATGAAAAACTGTTTTTT.